A single sample is the source of the 10 T cell receptor beta chains below, sequenced in a study of Ad26.COV2.S vaccination and SARS-CoV-2 variants. Using immunoSEQ multiplex PCR, the repertoire was profiled, and TCRdb retains in-frame clones only, with some absent. The top ten clones hold more than 1.5% of a sample with about 400,000 clones, around 92% of them seen once. Treatment specified: roughly 18 received Ad26.COV2.S at low or high dose, single or two shots; 5 received placebo; per-sample allocation not given. After the first vaccine or placebo injection, samples were drawn on day 63. The input for sequencing was peripheral blood, taken in a trial of Ad26.COV2.S vaccine versus placebo. The source of these receptors is a person between 18 and 65 years old who received the Ad26.COV2.S COVID-19 vaccine or a placebo.

The chain has TRBV7-9 and TRBJ2-3; 7 positions match TRBD2. Germline V gives CDR1 SEHNR, CDR2 FQNEAQ (reference sequence). The V segment lost 5 bases and the J segment 5 bases; nucleotides outside the gene matches: 7. This CDR3 is built from 14 residues. CDR3 residues: CASSPSGGRDTQYF. The CDR3, as DNA: TGTGCCAGCAGCCCTTCGGGGGGTCGAGATACGCAGTATTTT.

The chain joins TRBV12-3 or TRBV12-4 to TRBJ2-4; D is unclear. The CDR3 is 12 amino acids. V was trimmed by 8 bases and J by 7 bases, leaving 12 bases between them. The CDR3 protein is CASGDNLNIQYF. The DNA of the CDR3 is TGTGCCAGCGGGGATAACTTGAACATTCAGTACTTC.

This chain joins TRBV9 and TRBJ2-1; weak D call: TRBD1 (5 bases). V was trimmed by 0 bases and J by 2 bases, leaving 9 bases between them. CDR3 size: 15 residues. Germline lookup yields CDR1 SGDLS and CDR2 YYNGEE. The CDR3 region is CASSVEGAPYNEQFF. The CDR3 DNA sequence: TGTGCCAGCAGCGTAGAAGGGGCCCCCTACAATGAGCAGTTCTTC. The full variable domain, rest sourced from reference TRBV9 and TRBJ2-1, is DSGVTQTPKHLITATGQRVTLRCSPRSGDLSVYWYQQSLDQGLQFLIQYYNGEERAKGNILERFSAQQFPDLHSELNLSSLELGDSALYFCASSVEGAPYNEQFFGPGTRLTVL.

The chain carries TRBV5-3 and TRBJ1-4; tentative D call: TRBD1 (6 bases). TRBV5-3 is given ORF status, its function remaining uncertain. V was trimmed by 5 bases and J by 7 bases, leaving 15 bases between them. The CDR3 loop spans 14 amino acids. CDR3 coding DNA: TGTGCCAGAAGACCGGGACAAGGGCTTGAAAAACTGTTTTTT. Its translation is CARRPGQGLEKLFF.

This clone appeared once. The gene calls are TRBV7-8 and TRBJ2-7, with a tentative D call TRBD1 (5 bases). The germline V gene encodes CDR1 SGHVS and CDR2 FQNEAQ. With 5 bases removed from V and 2 bases from J, the gap between germline ends came to 22 bases. The CDR3 spans 17 residues. CDR3: CASSQNYPQGNPYEQYF. CDR3 sequence (DNA): TGTGCCAGCAGCCAAAATTACCCGCAGGGAAACCCCTACGAGCAGTACTTC.

V gene TRBV5-1 combines with J gene TRBJ2-3; D is undetermined. V was pared by 3 bases and J by 1 base, with 15 bases between. From germline, CDR1 is SGHRS and CDR2 YFSETQ. The CDR3 totals 16 residues. DNA of the CDR3: TGCGCCAGCAGCTCGACTGGGCCCGCCCGCACAGATACGCAGTATTTT. Its protein is CASSSTGPARTDTQYF.

This chain links TRBV7-2 with TRBJ1-2; D might be TRBD1 (5 bases). Germline V gene sequence: CDR1 SGHTA, CDR2 FQGNSA. The CDR3 sequence is 16 residues long. V lost 1 base, J lost 3 bases, and 15 bases lay in between. In nucleotides, the CDR3 is TGTGCCAGCAGCTTAGTTCAGGGTACGGTCGACTATGGCTACACCTTC. The encoded protein is CASSLVQGTVDYGYTF.

The chain links TRBV4-1 to TRBJ1-1; TRBD1 agrees at 10 bases. V shed 5 bases and J 1 base; nucleotides not matched to a gene: 10. The CDR3 sequence is 17 residues long. Germline CDR1 MGHRA, CDR2 YSYEKL. The CDR3 DNA sequence: TGCGCCAGCAGCATCGGTCCCGGGACAGGGGCGAACACTGAAGCTTTCTTT. Protein product: CASSIGPGTGANTEAFF.

CDR3: CSVEREGDEQFF. The CDR3 nucleotides read TGCAGCGTTGAAAGGGAGGGCGATGAGCAGTTCTTC. V and J are TRBV29-1 and TRBJ2-1; the match to TRBD2 covers 7 bases. The CDR3 runs to 12 residues. V was pared by 2 bases and J by 8 bases, with 3 bases of the junction left unmatched. Germline lookup yields CDR1 SQVTM and CDR2 ANQGSEA.

The chain joins TRBV11-2 to TRBJ2-7; 10 bases agree with TRBD1. Germline trimming cut 7 bases from V and 2 bases from J; bases unmatched to any gene: 5. The CDR3 length is 14 residues. Germline-derived CDR1 and CDR2 are SGHAT and FQNNGV. The CDR3 DNA is TGTGCCAGCACCATCGGACAGGGGGCCTACGAGCAGTACTTC. It encodes CASTIGQGAYEQYF.